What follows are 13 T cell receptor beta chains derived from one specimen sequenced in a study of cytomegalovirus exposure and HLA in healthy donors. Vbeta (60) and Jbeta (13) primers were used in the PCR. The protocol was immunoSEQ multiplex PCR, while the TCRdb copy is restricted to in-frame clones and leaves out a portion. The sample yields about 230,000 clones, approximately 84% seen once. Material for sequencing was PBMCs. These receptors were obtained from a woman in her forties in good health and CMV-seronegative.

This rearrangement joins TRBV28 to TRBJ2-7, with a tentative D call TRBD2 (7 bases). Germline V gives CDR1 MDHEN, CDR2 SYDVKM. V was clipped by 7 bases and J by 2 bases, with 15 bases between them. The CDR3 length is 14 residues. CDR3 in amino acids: CASKGGSPPYEQYF. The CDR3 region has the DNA TGTGCCAGCAAGGGGGGGTCCCCTCCCTACGAGCAGTACTTC.

The CDR3 nucleotides read TGTGCCAGCGCCGGGACAGGGGGCTCTGGGGCCAACGTCCTGACTTTC. Protein sequence: CASAGTGGSGANVLTF. V is TRBV25-1 and J is TRBJ2-6; 11 bases agree with TRBD1. With V trimmed by 8 bases and J by 0 bases, 3 bases remained unmatched. The germline gives CDR1 MGHDK, CDR2 SYGVNS. The CDR3 runs 16 residues.

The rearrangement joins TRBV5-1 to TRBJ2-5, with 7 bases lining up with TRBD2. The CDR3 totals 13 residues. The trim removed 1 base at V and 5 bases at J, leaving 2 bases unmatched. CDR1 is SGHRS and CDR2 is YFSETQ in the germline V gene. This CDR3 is CASSLRGGETQYF. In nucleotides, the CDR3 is TGCGCCAGCAGCTTGCGGGGAGGGGAGACCCAGTACTTC. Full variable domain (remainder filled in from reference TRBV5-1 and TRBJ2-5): KAGVTQTPRYLIKTRGQQVTLSCSPISGHRSVSWYQQTPGQGLQFLFEYFSETQRNKGNFPGRFSGRQFSNSRSEMNVSTLELGDSALYLCASSLRGGETQYFGPGTRLLVL.

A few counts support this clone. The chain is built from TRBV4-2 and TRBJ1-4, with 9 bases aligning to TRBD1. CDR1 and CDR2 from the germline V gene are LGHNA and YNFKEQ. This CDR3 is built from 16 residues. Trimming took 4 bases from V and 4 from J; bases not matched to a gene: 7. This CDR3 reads CASSRRQGVINEKLFF. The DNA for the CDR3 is TGTGCCAGCAGCCGACGACAGGGGGTCATTAATGAAAAACTGTTTTTT.

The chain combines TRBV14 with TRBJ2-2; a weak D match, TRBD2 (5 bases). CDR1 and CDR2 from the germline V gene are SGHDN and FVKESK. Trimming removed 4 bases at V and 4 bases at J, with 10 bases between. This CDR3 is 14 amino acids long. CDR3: CASSLRAFTGELFF. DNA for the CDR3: TGTGCCAGCAGCCTGAGGGCCTTCACCGGGGAGCTGTTTTTT.

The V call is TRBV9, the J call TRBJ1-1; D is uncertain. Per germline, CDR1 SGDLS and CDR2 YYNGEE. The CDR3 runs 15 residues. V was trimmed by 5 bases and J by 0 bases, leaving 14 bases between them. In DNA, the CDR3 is TGTGCCAGCAGACGCGACTACGACATGAACACTGAAGCTTTCTTT. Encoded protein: CASRRDYDMNTEAFF.

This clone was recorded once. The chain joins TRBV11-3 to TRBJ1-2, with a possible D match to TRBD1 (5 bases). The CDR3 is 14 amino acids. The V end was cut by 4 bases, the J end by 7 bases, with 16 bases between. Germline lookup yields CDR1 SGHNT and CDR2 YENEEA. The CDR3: CASSSSGLAFGYTF. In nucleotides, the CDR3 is TGTGCCAGCAGCTCCTCAGGGTTGGCTTTTGGCTACACCTTC.

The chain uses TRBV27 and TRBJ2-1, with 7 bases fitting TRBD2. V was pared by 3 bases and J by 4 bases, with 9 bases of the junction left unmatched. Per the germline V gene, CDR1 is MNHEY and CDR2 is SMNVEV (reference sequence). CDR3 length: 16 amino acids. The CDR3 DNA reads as TGTGCCAGCAGTTTTGGGGGAGGGCCTCTGTACAATGAGCAGTTCTTC. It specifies CASSFGGGPLYNEQFF.

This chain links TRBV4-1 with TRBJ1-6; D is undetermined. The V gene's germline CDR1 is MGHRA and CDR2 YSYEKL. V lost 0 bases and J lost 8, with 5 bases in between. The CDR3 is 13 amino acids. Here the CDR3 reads CASSQDRDSPLHF. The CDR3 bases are TGCGCCAGCAGCCAAGATCGAGATTCACCCCTCCACTTT.

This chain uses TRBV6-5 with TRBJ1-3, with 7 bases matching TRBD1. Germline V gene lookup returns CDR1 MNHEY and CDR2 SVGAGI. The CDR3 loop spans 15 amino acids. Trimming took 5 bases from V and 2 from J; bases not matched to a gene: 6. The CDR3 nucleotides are TGTGCCAGCAGTGCGACAGGGAGCCCTGGAAACACCATATATTTT. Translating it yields CASSATGSPGNTIYF.

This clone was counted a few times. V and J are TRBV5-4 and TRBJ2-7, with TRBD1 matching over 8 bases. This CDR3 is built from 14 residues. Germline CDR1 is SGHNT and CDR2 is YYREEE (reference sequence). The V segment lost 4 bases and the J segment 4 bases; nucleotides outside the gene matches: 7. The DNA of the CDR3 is TGTGCCAGCAGCCATGGACAGGGTGAATACGAGCAGTACTTC. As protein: CASSHGQGEYEQYF.

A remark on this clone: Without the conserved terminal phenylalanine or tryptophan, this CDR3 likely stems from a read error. CDR3 region: CSVRLGTGNSGANVLTL. The CDR3 coding sequence is TGCAGCGTGAGGTTGGGGACAGGGAACTCTGGGGCCAACGTCCTGACTCTC. V and J are TRBV29-1 and TRBJ2-6; 9 bases line up with TRBD1. V shed 6 bases, J shed 0 bases, and the junction held 9 bases outside the gene matches. Looked up from germline, CDR1 is SQVTM and CDR2 is ANQGSEA. The CDR3 covers 17 residues.

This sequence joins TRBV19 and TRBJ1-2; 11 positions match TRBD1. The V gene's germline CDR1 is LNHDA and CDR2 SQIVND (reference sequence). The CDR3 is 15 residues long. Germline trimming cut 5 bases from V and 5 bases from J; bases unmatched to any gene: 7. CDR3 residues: CASSPRDRGFYGYTF. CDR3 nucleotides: TGTGCCAGTAGTCCCCGGGACAGGGGGTTTTATGGCTACACCTTC.